The clone carrying this T cell receptor (beta chain) was observed a handful of times. Its specificity is not known. Sequencing used immunoSEQ multiplex PCR; TCRdb keeps in-frame clones, though not all of them. The table records 3,600 or so clones, 75% of them present only once. Sample time point: postoperative day 105 after intestinal transplantation (dayNNNN = postoperative day). Intraepithelial and lamina propria lymphocytes were isolated from graft specimens. Per germline, CDR1 LNHDA and CDR2 SQIVND (reference sequence). V was trimmed by 5 bases and J by 5 bases, leaving 19 bases between them. CDR3 length equals 15 residues. These data are taken from a study of graft-versus-host responses after intestinal transplantation. Study-level background: Each patient got anti-thymocyte globulin induction, then tacrolimus and steroids for two to four years.

Broader study findings: Among circulating GvH clones, peak levels were associated with early post-transplant declines in HvG clones. The marrow of recipients harbored GvH clones, and ileum or blood showed some of them first.

The gene calls are TRBV19 and TRBJ2-7; D is perhaps TRBD1 (6 bases). This receptor was taken from a human patient who received an intestinal transplant, so some T cells may come from the graft donor. Sequenced here: ileum tissue, sampled 105 days after intestinal transplantation. CDR3 DNA: TGTGCCAGTAGTCCATCATACAGGGCACGAGACGAGCAGTACTTC. Encoded protein: CASSPSYRARDEQYF.